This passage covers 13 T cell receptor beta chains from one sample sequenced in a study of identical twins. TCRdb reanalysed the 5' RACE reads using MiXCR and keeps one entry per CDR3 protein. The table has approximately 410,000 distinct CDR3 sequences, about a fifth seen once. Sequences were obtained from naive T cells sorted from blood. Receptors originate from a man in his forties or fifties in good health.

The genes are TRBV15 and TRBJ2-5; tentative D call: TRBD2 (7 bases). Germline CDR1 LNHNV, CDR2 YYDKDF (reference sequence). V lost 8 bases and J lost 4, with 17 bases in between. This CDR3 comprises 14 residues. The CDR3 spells CATSGRGGGETQYF. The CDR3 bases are TGTGCCACCTCCGGCAGGGGCGGGGGAGAGACCCAGTACTTC.

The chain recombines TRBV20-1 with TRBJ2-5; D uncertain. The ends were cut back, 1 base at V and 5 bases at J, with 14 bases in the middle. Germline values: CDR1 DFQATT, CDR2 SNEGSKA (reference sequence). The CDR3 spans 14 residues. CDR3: CSARVDRPGETQYF. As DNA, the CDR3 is TGCAGTGCTAGAGTTGACCGACCCGGGGAGACCCAGTACTTC.

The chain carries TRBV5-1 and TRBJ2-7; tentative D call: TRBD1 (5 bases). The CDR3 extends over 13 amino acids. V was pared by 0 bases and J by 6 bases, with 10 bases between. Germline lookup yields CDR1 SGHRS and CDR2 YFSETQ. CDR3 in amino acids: CASSLDQGGEQYF. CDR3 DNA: TGCGCCAGCAGCTTGGACCAGGGCGGCGAGCAGTACTTC.

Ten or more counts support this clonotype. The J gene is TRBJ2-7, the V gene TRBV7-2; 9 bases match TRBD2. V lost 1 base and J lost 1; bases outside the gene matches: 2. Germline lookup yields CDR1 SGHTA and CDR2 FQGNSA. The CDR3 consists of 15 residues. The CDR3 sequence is CASSLVAGESYEQYF. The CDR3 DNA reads TGTGCCAGCAGCTTAGTAGCGGGAGAATCCTACGAGCAGTACTTC.

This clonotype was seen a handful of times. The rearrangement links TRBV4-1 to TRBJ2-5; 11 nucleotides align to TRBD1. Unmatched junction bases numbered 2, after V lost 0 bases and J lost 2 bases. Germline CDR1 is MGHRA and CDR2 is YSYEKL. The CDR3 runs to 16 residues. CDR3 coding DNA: TGCGCCAGCAGCCAAGACGGGACAGGGGGGCAAGAGACCCAGTACTTC. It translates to CASSQDGTGGQETQYF.

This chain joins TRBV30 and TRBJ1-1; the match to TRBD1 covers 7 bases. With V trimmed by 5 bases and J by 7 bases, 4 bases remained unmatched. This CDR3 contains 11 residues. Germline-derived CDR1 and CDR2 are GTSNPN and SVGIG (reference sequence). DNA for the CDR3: TGTGCCTGGGACAGGGTGAATGAAGCTTTCTTT. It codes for CAWDRVNEAFF. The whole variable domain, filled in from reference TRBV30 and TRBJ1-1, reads SQTIHQWPATLVQPVGSPLSLECTVEGTSNPNLYWYRQAAGRGLQLLFYSVGIGQISSEVPQNLSASRPQDRQFILSSKKLLLSDSGFYLCAWDRVNEAFFGQGTRLTVV.

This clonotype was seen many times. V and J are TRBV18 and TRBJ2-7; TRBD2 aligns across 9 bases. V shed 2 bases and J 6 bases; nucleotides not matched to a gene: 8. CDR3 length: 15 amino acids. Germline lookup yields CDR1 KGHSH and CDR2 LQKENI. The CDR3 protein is CASSPELAGGPEQYF. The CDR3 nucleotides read TGTGCCAGCTCACCAGAGCTCGCGGGAGGGCCCGAGCAGTACTTC. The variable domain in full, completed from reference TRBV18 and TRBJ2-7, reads NAGVMQNPRHLVRRRGQEARLRCSPMKGHSHVYWYRQLPEEGLKFMVYLQKENIIDESGMPKERFSAEFPKEGPSILRIQQVVRGDSAAYFCASSPELAGGPEQYFGPGTRLTVT.

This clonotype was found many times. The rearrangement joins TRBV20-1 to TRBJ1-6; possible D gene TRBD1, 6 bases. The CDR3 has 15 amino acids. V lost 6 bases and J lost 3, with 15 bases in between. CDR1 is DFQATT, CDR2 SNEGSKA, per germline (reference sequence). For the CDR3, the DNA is TGCAGTGCCAGCCCGACGGGACACTATAATTCACCCCTCCACTTT. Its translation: CSASPTGHYNSPLHF.

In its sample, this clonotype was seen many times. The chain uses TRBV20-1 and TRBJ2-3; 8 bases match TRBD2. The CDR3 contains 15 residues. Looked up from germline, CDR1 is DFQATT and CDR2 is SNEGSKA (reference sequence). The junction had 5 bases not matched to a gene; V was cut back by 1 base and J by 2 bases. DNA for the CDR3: TGCAGTGCTAGAGGTCTAGCGGGTATCACAGATACGCAGTATTTT. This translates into CSARGLAGITDTQYF.

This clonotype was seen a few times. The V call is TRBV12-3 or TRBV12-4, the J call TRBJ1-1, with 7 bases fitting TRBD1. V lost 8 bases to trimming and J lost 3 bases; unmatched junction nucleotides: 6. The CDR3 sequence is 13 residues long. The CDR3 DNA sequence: TGTGCCAGCCGTACAGGGGTGGACACTGAAGCTTTCTTT. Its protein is CASRTGVDTEAFF.

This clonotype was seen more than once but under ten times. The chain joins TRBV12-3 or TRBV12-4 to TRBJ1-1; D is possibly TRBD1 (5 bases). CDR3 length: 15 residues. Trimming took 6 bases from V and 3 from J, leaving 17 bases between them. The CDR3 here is CASRRTQRGDTEAFF. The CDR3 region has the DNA TGTGCCAGCAGACGAACACAAAGGGGAGACACTGAAGCTTTCTTT.

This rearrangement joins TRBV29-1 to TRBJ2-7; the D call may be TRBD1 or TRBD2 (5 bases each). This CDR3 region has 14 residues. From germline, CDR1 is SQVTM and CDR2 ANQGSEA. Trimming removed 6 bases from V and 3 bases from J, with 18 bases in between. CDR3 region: CSVRVGERHYEQYF. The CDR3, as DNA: TGCAGCGTCCGCGTGGGGGAAAGGCACTACGAGCAGTACTTC.

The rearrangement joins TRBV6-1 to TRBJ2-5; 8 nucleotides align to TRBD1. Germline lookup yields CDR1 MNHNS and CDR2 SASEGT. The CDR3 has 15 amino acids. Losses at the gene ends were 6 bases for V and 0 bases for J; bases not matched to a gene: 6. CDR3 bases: TGTGCCAGCAGGCGGATCAGGGGGCACCAAGAGACCCAGTACTTC. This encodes CASRRIRGHQETQYF.